Listed below are T cell receptor beta chains from one sample, sequenced in a study of blood T cells in healthy people across ages. TCRdb reprocessed the 5' RACE reads via MiXCR and lists one record per CDR3 protein. The sample yields roughly 1.5 million distinct CDR3 sequences, about 42% seen once. The specimen was blood. Receptor source: a woman between 18 and 29 years old in good health. CDR3s include the opening cysteine and the closing phenylalanine or tryptophan. D genes are given only for firm matches. Size values are once, few and many counts, or a class for expanded clones, and some rows have none.

clone_size	v_call	d_call	j_call	cdr3_aa	cdr3_nt
few	TRBV9	TRBD2	TRBJ2-7	CASSKTSGSSYEQYF	TGTGCCAGCAGCAAGACTAGCGGCAGCTCCTACGAGCAGTACTTC
.	TRBV12-3/TRBV12-4	.	TRBJ2-2	CASEGTFSRGGGELFF	TGTGCCAGCGAAGGGACTTTCTCTAGAGGCGGCGGGGAGCTGTTTTTT
few	TRBV5-1	.	TRBJ2-1	CASSLVYGNNEQFF	TGCGCCAGCAGCTTGGTGTACGGGAACAATGAGCAGTTCTTC
once	TRBV25-1	.	TRBJ2-3	CASSGGYVDTQDF	TGTGCCAGCAGCGGGGGATACGTTGATACGCAGGATTTT
few	TRBV25-1	.	TRBJ1-2	CASSYRTDINYGYTF	TGTGCCAGCAGTTACCGCACGGATATCAACTATGGCTACACCTTC
.	TRBV12-3/TRBV12-4	TRBD1	TRBJ1-2	CASSSSDRGYGYTF	TGTGCCAGCAGTTCCTCGGACAGGGGGTATGGCTACACCTTC
few	TRBV20-1	.	TRBJ1-5	CSALTETRQPQHF	TGCAGTGCTTTGACAGAGACAAGGCAGCCCCAGCATTTT
.	TRBV25-1	TRBD2	TRBJ2-3	CASSELLAGGQETQYF	TGTGCCAGCAGTGAATTATTAGCGGGGGGGCAAGAGACGCAGTATTTT
few	TRBV7-8	.	TRBJ2-1	CASSTAGIGYNEQFF	TGTGCCAGCAGCACGGCGGGAATTGGGTACAATGAGCAGTTCTTC
few	TRBV6-5	.	TRBJ1-2	CASSYRPDPPEYGYTF	TGTGCCAGCAGTTACAGGCCGGACCCCCCCGAATATGGCTACACCTTC
few	TRBV7-7	TRBD2	TRBJ2-5	CASSPLGGGHQETQYF	TGTGCTAGCAGCCCTCTGGGGGGGGGACACCAAGAGACCCAGTACTTC
few	TRBV28	.	TRBJ2-6	CASRQFHSGANVLTF	TGTGCCAGCAGACAGTTTCACTCTGGGGCCAACGTCCTGACTTTC
few	TRBV27	.	TRBJ1-5	CASSSRTFTGQPQHF	TGTGCCAGCAGTTCACGAACCTTCACAGGTCAGCCCCAGCATTTT
.	TRBV18	TRBD1	TRBJ1-3	CASSPTKDRAGNTIYF	TGTGCCAGCTCACCAACGAAGGACAGGGCTGGAAACACCATATATTTT
.	TRBV7-2	.	TRBJ2-3	CASSRQGGQIYTDTQYF	TGTGCCAGCAGCCGCCAGGGGGGGCAGATCTACACAGATACGCAGTATTTT